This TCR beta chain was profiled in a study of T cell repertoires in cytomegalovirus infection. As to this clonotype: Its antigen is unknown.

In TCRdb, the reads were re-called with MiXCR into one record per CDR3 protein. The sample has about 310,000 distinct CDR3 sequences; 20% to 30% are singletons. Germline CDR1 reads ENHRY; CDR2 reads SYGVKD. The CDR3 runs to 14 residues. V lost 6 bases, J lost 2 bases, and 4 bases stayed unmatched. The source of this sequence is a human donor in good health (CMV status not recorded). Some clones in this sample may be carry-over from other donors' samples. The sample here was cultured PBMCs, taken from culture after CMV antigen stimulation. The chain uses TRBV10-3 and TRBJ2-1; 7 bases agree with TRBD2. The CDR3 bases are TGTGCCATCAGCGGGGCGGGAGCCTACAATGAGCAGTTCTTC. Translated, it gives CAISGAGAYNEQFF.